The 2 T cell receptor beta chains below all came from one sample that was sequenced in a study of Ad26.COV2.S vaccination and SARS-CoV-2 variants. The treatment: some 19 received Ad26.COV2.S at low or high dose, single or two shots; about 5 received placebo; per-sample allocation not given. The study sampled participants on day 63 after the first vaccine or placebo injection. Clones were sequenced by immunoSEQ multiplex PCR, and TCRdb holds only the in-frame ones, with some missing. The repertoire holds around 300,000 clones, approximately 86% seen once, with around 10% in the top ten. Specimen: peripheral blood, collected in a trial of Ad26.COV2.S vaccine versus placebo. These receptors all come from a person aged 18-60 years who received the Ad26.COV2.S COVID-19 vaccine or a placebo.

This clone was observed once. The V and J genes are TRBV5-4 and TRBJ2-5; 7 bases match TRBD1. Trimming took 0 bases from V and 7 from J; bases not matched to a gene: 3. Germline V gene data show CDR1 as SGHNT and CDR2 as YYREEE (reference sequence). CDR3 length: 13 residues. The CDR3 DNA reads TGTGCCAGCAGCTTGGAAGGGGGCGTGACCCAGTACTTC. Encoded protein: CASSLEGGVTQYF.

The rearrangement uses TRBV5-4 and TRBJ2-3, with 9 bases identical to TRBD2. Germline lookup yields CDR1 SGHNT and CDR2 YYREEE (reference sequence). This CDR3 is 15 amino acids long. J was trimmed by 5 bases and V by 2 bases; bases with no gene match: 6. The CDR3 loop is CASSFASGVGDTQYF. CDR3 nucleotide sequence: TGTGCCAGCAGCTTTGCTAGCGGGGTTGGAGATACGCAGTATTTT. Using reference TRBV5-4 and TRBJ2-3 for the parts outside the CDR3, the full variable domain is ETGVTQSPTHLIKTRGQQVTLRCSSQSGHNTVSWYQQALGQGPQFIFQYYREEENGRGNFPPRFSGLQFPNYSSELNVNALELDDSALYLCASSFASGVGDTQYFGPGTRLTVL.